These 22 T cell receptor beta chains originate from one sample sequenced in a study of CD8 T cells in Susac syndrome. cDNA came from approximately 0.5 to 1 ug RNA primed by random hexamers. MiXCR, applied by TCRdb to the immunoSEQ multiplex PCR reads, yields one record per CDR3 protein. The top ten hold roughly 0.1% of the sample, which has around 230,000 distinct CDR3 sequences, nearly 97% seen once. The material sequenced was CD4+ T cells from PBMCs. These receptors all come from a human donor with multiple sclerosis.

The CDR3 sequence is CASSALGGRGNEQFF. The CDR3 nucleotides are TGTGCCAGCAGCGCCCTTGGGGGCAGGGGGAATGAGCAGTTCTTC. The V and J genes are TRBV9 and TRBJ2-1, with 7 bases lining up with TRBD1. The CDR3 length is 15 residues. Trimming cost V 3 bases and J 7 bases; bases outside gene matches: 10. CDR1 and CDR2 (germline): SGDLS, YYNGEE. The entire variable domain, with the rest obtained from reference TRBV9 and TRBJ2-1, is as follows: DSGVTQTPKHLITATGQRVTLRCSPRSGDLSVYWYQQSLDQGLQFLIQYYNGEERAKGNILERFSAQQFPDLHSELNLSSLELGDSALYFCASSALGGRGNEQFFGPGTRLTVL.

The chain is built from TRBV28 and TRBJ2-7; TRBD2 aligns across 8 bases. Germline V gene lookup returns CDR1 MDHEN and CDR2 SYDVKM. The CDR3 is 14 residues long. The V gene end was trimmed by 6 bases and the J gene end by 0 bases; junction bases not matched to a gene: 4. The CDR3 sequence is CASRKSGSSYEQYF. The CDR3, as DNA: TGTGCCAGCAGGAAGAGCGGGAGCTCCTACGAGCAGTACTTC.

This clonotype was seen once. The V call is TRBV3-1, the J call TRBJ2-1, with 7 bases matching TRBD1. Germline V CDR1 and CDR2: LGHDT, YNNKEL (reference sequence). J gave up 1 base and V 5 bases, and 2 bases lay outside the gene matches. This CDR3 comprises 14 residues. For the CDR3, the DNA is TGTGCCAGCAGCAACAGGGGATCCTACAATGAGCAGTTCTTC. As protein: CASSNRGSYNEQFF.

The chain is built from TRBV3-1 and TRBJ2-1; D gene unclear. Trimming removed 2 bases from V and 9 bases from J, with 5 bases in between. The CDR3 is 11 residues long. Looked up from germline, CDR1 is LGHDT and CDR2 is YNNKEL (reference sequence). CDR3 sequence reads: CASSQMGEQFF. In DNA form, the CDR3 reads TGTGCCAGCAGCCAAATGGGTGAGCAGTTCTTC.

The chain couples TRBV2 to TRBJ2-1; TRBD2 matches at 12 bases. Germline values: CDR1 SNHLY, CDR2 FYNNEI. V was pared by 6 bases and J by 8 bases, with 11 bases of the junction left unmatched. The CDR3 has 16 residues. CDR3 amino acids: CASRRTRLAGADEQFF. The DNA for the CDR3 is TGTGCCAGCAGACGCACCCGACTAGCGGGGGCGGATGAGCAGTTCTTC.

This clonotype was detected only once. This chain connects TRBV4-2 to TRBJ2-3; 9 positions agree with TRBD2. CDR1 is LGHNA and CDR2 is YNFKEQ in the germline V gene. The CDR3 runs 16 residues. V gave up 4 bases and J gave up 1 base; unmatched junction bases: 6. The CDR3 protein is CASSRMRGGGTDTQYF. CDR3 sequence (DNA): TGTGCCAGCAGCCGAATGCGGGGGGGCGGCACAGATACGCAGTATTTT.

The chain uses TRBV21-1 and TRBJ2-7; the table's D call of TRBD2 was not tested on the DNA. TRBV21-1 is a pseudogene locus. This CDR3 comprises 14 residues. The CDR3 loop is CASSNGTINGEQYF. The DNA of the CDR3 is TGTGCCAGCAGCAACGGGACTATAAACGGTGAGCAGTACTTC.

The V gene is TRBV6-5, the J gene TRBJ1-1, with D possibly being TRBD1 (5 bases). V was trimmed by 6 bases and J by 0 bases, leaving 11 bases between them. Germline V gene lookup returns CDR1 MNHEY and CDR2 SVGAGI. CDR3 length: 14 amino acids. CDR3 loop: CASRPDSMNTEAFF. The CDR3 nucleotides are TGTGCCAGCAGACCCGACAGCATGAACACTGAAGCTTTCTTT.

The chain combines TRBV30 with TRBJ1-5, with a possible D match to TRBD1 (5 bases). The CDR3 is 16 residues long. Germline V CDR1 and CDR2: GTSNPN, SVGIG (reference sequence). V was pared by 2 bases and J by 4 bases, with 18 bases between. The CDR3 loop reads CAWSNNAGTQNQPQHF. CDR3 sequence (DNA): TGTGCCTGGAGTAATAACGCCGGGACCCAGAATCAGCCCCAGCATTTT.

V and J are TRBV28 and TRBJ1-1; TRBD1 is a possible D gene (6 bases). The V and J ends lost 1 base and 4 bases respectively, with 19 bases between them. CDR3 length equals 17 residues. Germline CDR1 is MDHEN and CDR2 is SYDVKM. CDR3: CASSLSRVGHRGTEAFF. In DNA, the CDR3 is TGTGCCAGCAGTTTATCCCGGGTGGGACACCGGGGCACTGAAGCTTTCTTT.

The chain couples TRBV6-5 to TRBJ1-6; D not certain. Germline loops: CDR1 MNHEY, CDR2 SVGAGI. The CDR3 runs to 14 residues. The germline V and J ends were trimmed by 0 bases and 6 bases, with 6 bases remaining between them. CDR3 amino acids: CASSYSMINSPLHF. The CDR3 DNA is TGTGCCAGCAGTTACTCGATGATTAATTCACCCCTCCACTTT.

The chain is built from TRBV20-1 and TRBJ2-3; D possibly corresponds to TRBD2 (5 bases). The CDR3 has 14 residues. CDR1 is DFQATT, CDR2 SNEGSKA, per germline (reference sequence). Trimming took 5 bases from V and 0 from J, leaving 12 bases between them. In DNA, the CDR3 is TGCAGTGCTCACTCGGGGTCTAGCACAGATACGCAGTATTTT. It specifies CSAHSGSSTDTQYF.

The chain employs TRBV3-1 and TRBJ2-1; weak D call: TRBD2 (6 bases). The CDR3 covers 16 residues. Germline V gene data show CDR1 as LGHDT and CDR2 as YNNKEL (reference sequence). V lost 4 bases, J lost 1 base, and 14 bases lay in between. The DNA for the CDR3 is TGTGCCAGCAGCCCACCCGGGAGACGGTCCTACAATGAGCAGTTCTTC. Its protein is CASSPPGRRSYNEQFF.

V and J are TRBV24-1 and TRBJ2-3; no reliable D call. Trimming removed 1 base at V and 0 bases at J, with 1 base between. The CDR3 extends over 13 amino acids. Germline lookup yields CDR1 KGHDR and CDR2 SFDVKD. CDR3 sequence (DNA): TGTGCCACCAGTGATTTCAGCACAGATACGCAGTATTTT. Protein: CATSDFSTDTQYF.

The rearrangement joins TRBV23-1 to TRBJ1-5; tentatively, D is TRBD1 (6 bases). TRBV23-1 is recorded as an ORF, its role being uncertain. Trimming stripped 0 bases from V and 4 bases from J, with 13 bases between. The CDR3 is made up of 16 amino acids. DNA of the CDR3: TGCGCCAGCAGTCAATCAGGGCAGGGGTATAATCAGCCCCAGCATTTT. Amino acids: CASSQSGQGYNQPQHF.

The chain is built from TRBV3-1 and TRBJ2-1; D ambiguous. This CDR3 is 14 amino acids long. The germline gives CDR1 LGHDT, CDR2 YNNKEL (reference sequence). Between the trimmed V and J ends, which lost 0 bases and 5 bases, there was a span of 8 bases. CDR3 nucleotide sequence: TGTGCCAGCAGCCAAGATGCAGGCCACAATGAGCAGTTCTTC. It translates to CASSQDAGHNEQFF.

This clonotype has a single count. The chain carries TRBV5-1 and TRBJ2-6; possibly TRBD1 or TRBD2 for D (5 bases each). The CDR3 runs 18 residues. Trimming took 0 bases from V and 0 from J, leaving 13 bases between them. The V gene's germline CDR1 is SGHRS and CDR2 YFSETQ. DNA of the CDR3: TGCGCCAGCAGCTTGGCGGGGATCGACAGCTCTGGGGCCAACGTCCTGACTTTC. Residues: CASSLAGIDSSGANVLTF.

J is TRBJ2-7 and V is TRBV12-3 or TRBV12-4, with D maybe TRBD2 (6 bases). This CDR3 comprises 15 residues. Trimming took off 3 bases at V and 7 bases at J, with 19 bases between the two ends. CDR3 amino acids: CASSFRGAGRKEQYF. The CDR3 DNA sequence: TGTGCCAGCAGTTTCAGAGGGGCGGGACGGAAAGAGCAGTACTTC.

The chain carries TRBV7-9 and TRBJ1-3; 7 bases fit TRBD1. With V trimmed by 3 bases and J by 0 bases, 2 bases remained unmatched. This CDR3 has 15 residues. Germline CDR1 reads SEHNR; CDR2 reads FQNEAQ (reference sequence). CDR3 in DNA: TGTGCCAGCAGCTTCACAGGGGACTCTGGAAACACCATATATTTT. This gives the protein CASSFTGDSGNTIYF.

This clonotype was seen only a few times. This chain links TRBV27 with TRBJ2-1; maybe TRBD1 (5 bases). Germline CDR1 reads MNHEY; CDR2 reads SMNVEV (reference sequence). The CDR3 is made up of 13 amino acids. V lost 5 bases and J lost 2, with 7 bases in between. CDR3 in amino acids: CASSRGPYNEQFF. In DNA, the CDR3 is TGTGCCAGCAGTAGGGGTCCCTACAATGAGCAGTTCTTC.

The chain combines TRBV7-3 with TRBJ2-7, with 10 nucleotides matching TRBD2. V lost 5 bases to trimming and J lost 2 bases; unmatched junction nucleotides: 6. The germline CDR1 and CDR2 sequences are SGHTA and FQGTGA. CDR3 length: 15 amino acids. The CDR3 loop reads CASSDSAGGPYEQYF. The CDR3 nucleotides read TGTGCCAGCAGCGACTCAGCGGGAGGGCCCTACGAGCAGTACTTC.

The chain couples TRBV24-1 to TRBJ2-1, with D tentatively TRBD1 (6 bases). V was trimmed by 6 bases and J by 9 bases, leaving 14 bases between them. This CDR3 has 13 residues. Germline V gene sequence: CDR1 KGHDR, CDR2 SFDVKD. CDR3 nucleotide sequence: TGTGCCACCAGTCGTCAGGGGTACGGTGAGCAGTTCTTC. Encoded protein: CATSRQGYGEQFF.